A selection of T cell receptor beta chains follows, all from one sample in a study of T cell responses to AZD1222 COVID-19 vaccine. The assay was immunoSEQ multiplex PCR, and TCRdb's table has in-frame clones only and misses some. Here the sample spans about 40,000 clones, roughly 85% being singletons. The sequences come from peripheral blood, collected 28 days after the second dose of the MenACWY control vaccine. Every receptor here comes from an adult who received the MenACWY meningococcal vaccine as a control. CDR3s include the opening cysteine and the closing phenylalanine or tryptophan. The order of the fields is D gene, clone size, J gene, CDR3 length, V gene, CDR3 DNA, CDR3 protein. A D gene is named only where the DNA matches it firmly. A row's size may be missing; if present it is once, few, many or a size class.

NA	NA	TRBJ2-7	14	TRBV5-1	TGCGCCAGCAGCTTTTTAGGGCAACAGGACGAGCAGTACTTC	CASSFLGQQDEQYF
NA	NA	TRBJ1-5	15	TRBV28	TGTGCCAGCAGCCGCGGTGGCGGGGGTGGTCAGCCCCAGCATTTT	CASSRGGGGGQPQHF
NA	NA	TRBJ1-4	16	TRBV19	TGTGCCAGTAGTATAGGGGGCAGGTCTGGAATGAGAAAACTGTTTTTT	CASSIGGRSGMRKLFF
NA	NA	TRBJ2-7	15	TRBV5-6	TGTGCCAGCAGCTTGGACCGGACGGGGAACTACGAGCAGTACTTC	CASSLDRTGNYEQYF
NA	once	TRBJ2-1	12	TRBV9	TGTGCCAGCAGCGCTAGTGACAATGAGCAGTTCTTC	CASSASDNEQFF
TRBD1	NA	TRBJ1-1	17	TRBV5-1	TGCGCCAGCAGCTTGCCGGGACAGGGGGCGCGGAGCACTGAAGCTTTCTTT	CASSLPGQGARSTEAFF
NA	NA	TRBJ2-1	17	TRBV5-1	TGCGCCAGCAGCTTGGACCATCCGGGGATTTCCTACAATGAGCAGTTCTTC	CASSLDHPGISYNEQFF
TRBD2	NA	TRBJ2-7	13	TRBV6-5	TGTGCCAGCAGACCTAGCGGGAGGGCCTATCAGTACTTC	CASRPSGRAYQYF
NA	NA	TRBJ1-1	16	TRBV19	TGTGCCAGTAGTAGCCCATGGACACGCATGAACACTGAAGCTTTCTTT	CASSSPWTRMNTEAFF
NA	once	TRBJ2-3	15	TRBV28	TGTGCCAGCAGTCCCGCGGGACAGCTTACAGATACGCAGTATTTT	CASSPAGQLTDTQYF
NA	once	TRBJ2-7	16	TRBV5-1	TGCGCCAGCAGCACCCGCCTCGGGGGACCCTCCTACGAGCAGTACTTC	CASSTRLGGPSYEQYF
NA	NA	TRBJ1-5	13	TRBV7-9	TGTGCCAGCAGCCACCGGGGATCTCAGCCCCAGCATTTT	CASSHRGSQPQHF
NA	NA	TRBJ1-1	13	TRBV5-5	TGTGCCAGCAGCTTGTTCGGGAACACTGAAGCTTTCTTT	CASSLFGNTEAFF
NA	NA	TRBJ2-2	14	TRBV18	TGTGCCAGCCAGGGGACAATGAACACCGGGGAGCTGTTTTTT	CASQGTMNTGELFF
NA	NA	TRBJ1-2	10	TRBV29-1	TGCAGCGCCCTGGAGGACGGCTACACCTTC	CSALEDGYTF